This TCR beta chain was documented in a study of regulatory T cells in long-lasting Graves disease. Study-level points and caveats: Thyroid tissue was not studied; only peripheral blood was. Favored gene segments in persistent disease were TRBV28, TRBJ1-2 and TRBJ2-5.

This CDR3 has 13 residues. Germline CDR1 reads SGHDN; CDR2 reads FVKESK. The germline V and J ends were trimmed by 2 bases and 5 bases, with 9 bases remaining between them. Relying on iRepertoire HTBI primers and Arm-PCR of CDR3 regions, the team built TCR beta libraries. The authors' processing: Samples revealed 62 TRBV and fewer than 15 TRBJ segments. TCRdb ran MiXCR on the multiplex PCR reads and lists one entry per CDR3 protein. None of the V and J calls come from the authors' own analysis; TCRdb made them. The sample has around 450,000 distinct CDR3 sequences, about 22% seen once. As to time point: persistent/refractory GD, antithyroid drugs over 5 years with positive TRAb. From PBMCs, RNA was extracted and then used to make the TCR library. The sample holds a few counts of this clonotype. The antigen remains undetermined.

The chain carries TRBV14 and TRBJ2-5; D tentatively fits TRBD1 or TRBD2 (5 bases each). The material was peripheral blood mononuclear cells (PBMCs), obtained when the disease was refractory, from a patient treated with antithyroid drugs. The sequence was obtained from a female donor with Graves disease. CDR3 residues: CASSQRGTETQYF. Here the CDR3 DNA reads TGTGCCAGCAGCCAAAGAGGGACGGAGACCCAGTACTTC.